The 2 T cell receptor beta chains presented below share a single source sample, sequenced in a study of CD8 T cells in ankylosing spondylitis. Findings of the study overall: What seemed typical of ankylosing spondylitis blood was a TCR beta motif built from 7 or 8 highly homologous variants.

Antigen specificity for these receptors is unknown. Each CDR3 protein gets one entry after TCRdb re-called the 5' RACE reads with MiXCR. The sample shows 75,000 to 95,000 distinct CDR3 sequences, roughly 10% of them seen only once. The source material was blood, either unsorted or a sorted T cell fraction (not recorded which). These receptors all come from a male donor with ankylosing spondylitis.

The chain is built from TRBV11-2 and TRBJ2-3, with 10 bases identical to TRBD2. V was clipped by 5 bases and J by 1 base; unmatched bases: 6. Germline assignment: CDR1 SGHAT and CDR2 FQNNGV. The CDR3 has 16 residues. The CDR3 sequence is CASSIRLAGRTDTQYF. In nucleotides, the CDR3 is TGTGCCAGCAGCATCAGACTAGCGGGCCGCACAGATACGCAGTATTTT.

This clonotype was found a few times. The chain links TRBV6-4 to TRBJ2-7; TRBD1 aligns across 9 bases. V trimming: 4 bases; J trimming: 6 bases; junction bases outside the gene matches: 7. This CDR3 is 14 amino acids long. Germline V CDR1 and CDR2: MRHNA, SNTAGT. The CDR3 is CASSGGTGLVEQYV. CDR3 DNA sequence: TGTGCCAGCAGTGGGGGGACAGGGCTGGTCGAGCAGTACGTC.